A single sample gave rise to the 3 T cell receptor beta chains below, sequenced in a study of T cell repertoires in cytomegalovirus infection. MiXCR was run by TCRdb on the reads, yielding one entry per CDR3 protein. The sample consists of about 320,000 distinct CDR3 sequences, over 7.5% of them appearing once. Sequencing was carried out using PBMCs. The source of these receptors is a human donor in good health (CMV status not recorded). Some clones in this sample may be carry-over from other donors' samples.

This sequence joins TRBV10-3 and TRBJ1-4; 10 bases fit TRBD1. The CDR3 totals 14 residues. Germline V gene lookup returns CDR1 ENHRY and CDR2 SYGVKD. J gave up 5 bases and V 6 bases, and 3 bases lay outside the gene matches. As DNA, the CDR3 is TGTGCCATCAGGCGACAGGGGGCGAATGAAAAACTGTTTTTT. Translating gives CAIRRQGANEKLFF.

Only a few counts were recorded for this clonotype. The rearrangement links TRBV6-6 to TRBJ2-7, with D perhaps assigned TRBD1 or TRBD2 (5 bases each). CDR3 size: 13 residues. The germline gives CDR1 MNHNY, CDR2 SVGAGI (reference sequence). CDR3 in amino acids: CARKRDRPYEQYF. The CDR3 coding sequence is TGTGCGAGAAAAAGGGACCGGCCCTACGAGCAGTACTTC.

This clonotype has at least ten counts. The rearrangement links TRBV7-2 to TRBJ2-7; 7 bases agree with TRBD1. Germline V lookup: CDR1 SGHTA, CDR2 FQGNSA. Germline trimming cut 0 bases from V and 5 bases from J; bases unmatched to any gene: 13. This CDR3 is built from 17 residues. CDR3 bases: TGTGCCAGCAGCTTAGCGCACGGGACAGCCGCACGAGACGAGCAGTACTTC. Its protein product is CASSLAHGTAARDEQYF.